Listed here are 3 T cell receptor beta chains from one sample, sequenced in a study of Tregs in tolerant kidney transplant recipients. Recipients received nonmyeloablative bone marrow transplants from related graft donors, with transient mixed chimerism. Measured with immunoSEQ multiplex PCR; TCRdb has only the in-frame clones, and not every one. The table includes tens of thousands of clones, over 85% detected once. The specimen comprised CD4+ T cells from blood (PBMCs), sampled 12 months after the transplant. These receptors all come from a human patient who received a combined kidney and bone marrow transplant. Some T cells could come from the graft donor.

This rearrangement joins TRBV5-1 to TRBJ2-2; D may be TRBD2 (7 bases). Trimming shortened V by 6 bases and J by 0 bases, and 15 bases separated the two germline ends. Per the germline V gene, CDR1 is SGHRS and CDR2 is YFSETQ. This CDR3 spans 16 amino acids. The CDR3 sequence is CASTGRGGSNTGELFF. CDR3 sequence (DNA): TGCGCCAGCACGGGAAGGGGGGGATCGAACACCGGGGAGCTGTTTTTT.

The table lists this clone with a count of one. V is TRBV7-2 and J is TRBJ2-3; TRBD2 might be the D (6 bases). Trimming stripped 1 base from V and 1 base from J, with 9 bases between. The CDR3 totals 15 residues. Per germline, CDR1 SGHTA and CDR2 FQGNSA. This CDR3 reads CASSLVSGGTDTQYF. The CDR3 nucleotides read TGTGCCAGCAGCTTAGTATCGGGAGGCACAGATACGCAGTATTTT.

The CDR3: CATSRGGTSFYEQYF. Written as DNA, the CDR3 is TGTGCCACCAGCAGGGGAGGGACTTCTTTTTACGAGCAGTACTTC. The V gene is TRBV15, the J gene TRBJ2-7, with 7 bases fitting TRBD2. After removal of 3 bases from V and 4 bases from J, the junction contained 9 bases not matched to a gene. In germline, CDR1 is LNHNV, CDR2 YYDKDF (reference sequence). This CDR3 is 15 amino acids long.